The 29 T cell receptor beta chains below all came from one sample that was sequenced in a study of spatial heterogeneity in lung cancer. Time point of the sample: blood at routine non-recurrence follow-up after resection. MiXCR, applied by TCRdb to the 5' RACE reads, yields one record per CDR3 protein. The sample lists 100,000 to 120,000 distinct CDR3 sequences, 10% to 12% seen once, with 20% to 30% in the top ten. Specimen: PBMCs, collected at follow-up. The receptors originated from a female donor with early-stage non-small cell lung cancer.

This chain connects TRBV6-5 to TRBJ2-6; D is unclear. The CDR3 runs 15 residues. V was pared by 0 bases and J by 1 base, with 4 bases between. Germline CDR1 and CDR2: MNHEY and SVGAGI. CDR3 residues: CASSYSRSGANVLTF. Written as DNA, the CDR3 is TGTGCCAGCAGTTACTCCAGATCTGGGGCCAACGTCCTGACTTTC.

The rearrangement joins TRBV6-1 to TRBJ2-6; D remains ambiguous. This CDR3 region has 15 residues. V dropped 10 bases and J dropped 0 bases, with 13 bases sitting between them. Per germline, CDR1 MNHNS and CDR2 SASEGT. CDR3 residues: CATPPGVSGANVLTF. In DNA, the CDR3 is TGTGCCACCCCGCCGGGCGTCTCTGGGGCCAACGTCCTGACTTTC.

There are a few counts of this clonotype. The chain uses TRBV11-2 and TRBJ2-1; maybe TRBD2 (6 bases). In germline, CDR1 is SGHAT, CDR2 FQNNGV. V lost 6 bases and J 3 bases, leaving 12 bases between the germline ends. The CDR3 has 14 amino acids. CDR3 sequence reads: CASSPGLGYNEQFF. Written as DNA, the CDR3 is TGTGCCAGCAGTCCGGGACTTGGCTACAATGAGCAGTTCTTC.

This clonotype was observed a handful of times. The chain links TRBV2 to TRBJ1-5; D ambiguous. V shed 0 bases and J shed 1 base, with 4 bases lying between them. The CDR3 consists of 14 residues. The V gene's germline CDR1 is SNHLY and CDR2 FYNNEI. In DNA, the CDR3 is TGTGCCAGCAGTGAAGCGGGGAGCAATCAGCCCCAGCATTTT. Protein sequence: CASSEAGSNQPQHF.

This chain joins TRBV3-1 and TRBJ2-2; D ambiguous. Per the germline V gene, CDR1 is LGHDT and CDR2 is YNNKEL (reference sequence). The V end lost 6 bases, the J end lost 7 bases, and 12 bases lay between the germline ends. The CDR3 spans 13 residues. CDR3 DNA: TGTGCCAGCAGTCCGTCAGTGGTCGGGGAGCTGTTTTTT. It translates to CASSPSVVGELFF.

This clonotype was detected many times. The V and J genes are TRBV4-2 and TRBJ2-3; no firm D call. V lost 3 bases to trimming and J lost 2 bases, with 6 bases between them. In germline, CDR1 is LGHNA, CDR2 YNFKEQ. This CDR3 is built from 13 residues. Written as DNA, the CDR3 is TGTGCCAGCAGCCAGGACCACACAGATACGCAGTATTTT. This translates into CASSQDHTDTQYF.

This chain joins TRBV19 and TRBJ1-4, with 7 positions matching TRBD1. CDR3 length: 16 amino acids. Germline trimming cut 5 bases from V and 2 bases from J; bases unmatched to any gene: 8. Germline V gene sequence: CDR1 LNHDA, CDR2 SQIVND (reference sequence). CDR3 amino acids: CASSHGPGQTNEKLFF. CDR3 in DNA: TGTGCCAGTAGTCATGGTCCGGGACAGACTAATGAAAAACTGTTTTTT.

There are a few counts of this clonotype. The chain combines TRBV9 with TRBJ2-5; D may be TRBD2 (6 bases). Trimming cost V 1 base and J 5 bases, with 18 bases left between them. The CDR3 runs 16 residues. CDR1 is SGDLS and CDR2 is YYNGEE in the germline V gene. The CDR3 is CASSVSGGGGPETQYF. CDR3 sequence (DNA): TGTGCCAGCAGCGTAAGTGGGGGAGGCGGTCCCGAGACCCAGTACTTC. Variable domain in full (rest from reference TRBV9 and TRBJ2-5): DSGVTQTPKHLITATGQRVTLRCSPRSGDLSVYWYQQSLDQGLQFLIQYYNGEERAKGNILERFSAQQFPDLHSELNLSSLELGDSALYFCASSVSGGGGPETQYFGPGTRLLVL.

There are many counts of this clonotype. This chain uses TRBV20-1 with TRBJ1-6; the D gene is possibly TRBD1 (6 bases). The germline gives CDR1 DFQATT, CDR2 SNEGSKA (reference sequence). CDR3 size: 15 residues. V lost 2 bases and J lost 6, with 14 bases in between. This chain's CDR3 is CSARLPGAPNSPLHF. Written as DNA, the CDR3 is TGCAGTGCTAGACTTCCGGGGGCGCCTAATTCACCCCTCCACTTT.

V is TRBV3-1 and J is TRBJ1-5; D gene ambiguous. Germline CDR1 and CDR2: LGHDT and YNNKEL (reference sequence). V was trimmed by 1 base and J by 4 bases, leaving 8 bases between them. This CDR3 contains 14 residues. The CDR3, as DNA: TGTGCCAGCAGCCAAGGTATTGCGAATCAGCCCCAGCATTTT. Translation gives CASSQGIANQPQHF.

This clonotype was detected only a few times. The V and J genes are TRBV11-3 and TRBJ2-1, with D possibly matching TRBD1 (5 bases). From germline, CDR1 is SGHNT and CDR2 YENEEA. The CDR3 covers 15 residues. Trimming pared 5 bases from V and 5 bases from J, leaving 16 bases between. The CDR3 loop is CASSLSRGAHNEQFF. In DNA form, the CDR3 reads TGTGCCAGCAGCCTCTCCCGTGGGGCTCACAATGAGCAGTTCTTC.

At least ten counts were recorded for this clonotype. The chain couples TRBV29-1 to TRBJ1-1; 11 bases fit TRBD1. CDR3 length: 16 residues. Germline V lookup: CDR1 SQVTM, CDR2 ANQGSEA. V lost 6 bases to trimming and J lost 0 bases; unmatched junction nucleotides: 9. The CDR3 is CSVGQGASNMNTEAFF. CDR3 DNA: TGCAGCGTCGGACAGGGGGCGAGTAATATGAACACTGAAGCTTTCTTT.

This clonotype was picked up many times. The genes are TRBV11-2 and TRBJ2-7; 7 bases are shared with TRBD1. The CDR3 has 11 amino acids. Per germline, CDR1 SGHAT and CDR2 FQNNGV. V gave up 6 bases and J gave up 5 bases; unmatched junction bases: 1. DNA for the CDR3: TGTGCCAGCAGGACAGGGAACGAGCAGTACTTC. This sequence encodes CASRTGNEQYF.

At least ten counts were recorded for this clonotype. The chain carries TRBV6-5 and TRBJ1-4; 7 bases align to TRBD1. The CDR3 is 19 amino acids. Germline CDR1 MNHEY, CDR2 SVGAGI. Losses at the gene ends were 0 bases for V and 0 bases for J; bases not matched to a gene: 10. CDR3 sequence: CASSYSLRGPRATNEKLFF. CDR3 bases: TGTGCCAGCAGTTACTCGCTTAGGGGGCCTAGAGCAACTAATGAAAAACTGTTTTTT.

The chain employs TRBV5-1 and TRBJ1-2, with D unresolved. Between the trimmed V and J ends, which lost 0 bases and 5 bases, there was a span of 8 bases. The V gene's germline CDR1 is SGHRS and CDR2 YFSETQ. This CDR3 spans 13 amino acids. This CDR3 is CASSLGPMYGYTF. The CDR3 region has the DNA TGCGCCAGCAGCTTGGGACCGATGTATGGCTACACCTTC.

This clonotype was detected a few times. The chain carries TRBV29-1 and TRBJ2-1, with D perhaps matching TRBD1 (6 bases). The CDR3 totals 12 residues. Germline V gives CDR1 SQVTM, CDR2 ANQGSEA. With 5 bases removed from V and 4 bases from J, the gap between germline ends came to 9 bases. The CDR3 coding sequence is TGCAGCGTTTGGGACAATTACAATGAGCAGTTCTTC. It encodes CSVWDNYNEQFF.

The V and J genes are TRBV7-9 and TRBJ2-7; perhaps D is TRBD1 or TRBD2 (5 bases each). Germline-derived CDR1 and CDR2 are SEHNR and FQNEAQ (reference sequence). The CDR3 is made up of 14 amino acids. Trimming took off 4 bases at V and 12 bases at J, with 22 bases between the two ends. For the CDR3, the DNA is TGTGCCAGCAGCTACCCGGGACCTCTCTTTAATTTGTACTTC. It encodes CASSYPGPLFNLYF.

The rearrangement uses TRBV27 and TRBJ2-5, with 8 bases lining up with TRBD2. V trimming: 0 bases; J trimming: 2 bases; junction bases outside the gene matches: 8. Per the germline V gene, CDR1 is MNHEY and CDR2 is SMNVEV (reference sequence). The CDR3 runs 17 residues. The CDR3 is CASSLSIAGSLQETQYF. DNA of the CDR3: TGTGCCAGCAGTTTATCGATAGCGGGGAGCTTACAAGAGACCCAGTACTTC.

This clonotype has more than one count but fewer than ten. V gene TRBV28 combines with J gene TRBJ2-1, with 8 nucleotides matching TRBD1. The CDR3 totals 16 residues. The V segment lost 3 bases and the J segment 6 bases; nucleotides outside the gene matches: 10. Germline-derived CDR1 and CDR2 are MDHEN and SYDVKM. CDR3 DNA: TGTGCCAGCAGTTTTCCCGGGGACAGGAGGGGCAATGAGCAGTTCTTC. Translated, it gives CASSFPGDRRGNEQFF. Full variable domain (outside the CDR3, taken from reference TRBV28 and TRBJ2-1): DVKVTQSSRYLVKRTGEKVFLECVQDMDHENMFWYRQDPGLGLRLIYFSYDVKMKEKGDIPEGYSVSREKKERFSLILESASTNQTSMYLCASSFPGDRRGNEQFFGPGTRLTVL.

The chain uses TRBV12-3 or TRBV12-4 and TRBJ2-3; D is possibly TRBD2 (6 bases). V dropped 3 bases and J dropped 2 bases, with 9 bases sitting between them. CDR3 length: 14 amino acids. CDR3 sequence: CASSLGLNTDTQYF. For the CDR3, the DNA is TGTGCCAGCAGTTTGGGACTTAACACAGATACGCAGTATTTT.

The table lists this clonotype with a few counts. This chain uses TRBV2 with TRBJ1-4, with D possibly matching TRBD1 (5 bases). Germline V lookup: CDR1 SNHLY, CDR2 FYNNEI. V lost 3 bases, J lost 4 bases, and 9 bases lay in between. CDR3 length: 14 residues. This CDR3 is CASSEGPYNEKLFF. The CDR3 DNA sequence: TGTGCCAGCAGTGAGGGGCCCTATAATGAAAAACTGTTTTTT.

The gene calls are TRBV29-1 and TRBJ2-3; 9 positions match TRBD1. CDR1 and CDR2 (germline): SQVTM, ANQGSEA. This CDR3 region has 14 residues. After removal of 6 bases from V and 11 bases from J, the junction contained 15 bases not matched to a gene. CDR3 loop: CSVETRDRDRWQYF. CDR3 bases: TGCAGCGTCGAAACTCGGGACAGGGATCGTTGGCAGTATTTT.

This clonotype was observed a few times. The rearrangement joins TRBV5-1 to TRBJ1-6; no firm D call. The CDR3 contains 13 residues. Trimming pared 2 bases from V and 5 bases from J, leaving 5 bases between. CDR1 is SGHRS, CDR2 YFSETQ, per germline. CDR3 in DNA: TGCGCCAGCAGCTTCGGGGATAATTCACCCCTCCACTTT. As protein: CASSFGDNSPLHF.

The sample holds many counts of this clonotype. The CDR3 sequence is CASSLSVRDEQFF. Here the CDR3 DNA reads TGTGCCAGCAGCCTAAGTGTGAGGGATGAGCAGTTCTTC. The V and J genes are TRBV5-6 and TRBJ2-1; D may be TRBD2 (5 bases). The CDR3 runs to 13 residues. Trimming removed 4 bases from V and 8 bases from J, with 13 bases in between. Per the germline V gene, CDR1 is SGHDT and CDR2 is YYEEEE.

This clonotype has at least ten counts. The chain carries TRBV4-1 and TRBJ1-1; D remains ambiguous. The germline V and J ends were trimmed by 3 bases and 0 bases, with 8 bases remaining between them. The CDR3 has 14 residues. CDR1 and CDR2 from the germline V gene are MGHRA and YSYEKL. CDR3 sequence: CASSHPILNTEAFF. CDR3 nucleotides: TGCGCCAGCAGCCATCCAATACTGAACACTGAAGCTTTCTTT.

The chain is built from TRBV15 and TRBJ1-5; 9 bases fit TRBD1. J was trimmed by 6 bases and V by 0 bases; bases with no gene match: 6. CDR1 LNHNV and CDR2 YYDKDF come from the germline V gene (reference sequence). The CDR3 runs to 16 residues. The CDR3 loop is CATSRDQGDRAQPQHF. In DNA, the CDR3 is TGTGCCACCAGCAGAGATCAGGGGGACAGGGCTCAGCCCCAGCATTTT.

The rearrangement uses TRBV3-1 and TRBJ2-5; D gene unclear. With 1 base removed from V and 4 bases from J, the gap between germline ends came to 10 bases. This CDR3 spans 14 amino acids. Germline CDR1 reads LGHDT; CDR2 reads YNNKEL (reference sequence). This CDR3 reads CASSQVVRSETQYF. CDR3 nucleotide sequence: TGTGCCAGCAGCCAAGTTGTACGGTCAGAGACCCAGTACTTC.

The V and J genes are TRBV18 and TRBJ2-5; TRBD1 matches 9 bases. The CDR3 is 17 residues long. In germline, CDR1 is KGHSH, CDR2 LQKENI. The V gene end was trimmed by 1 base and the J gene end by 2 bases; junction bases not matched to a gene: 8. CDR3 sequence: CASSPQRDRGGQETQYF. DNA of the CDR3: TGTGCCAGCTCACCACAAAGAGACAGGGGGGGACAAGAGACCCAGTACTTC.

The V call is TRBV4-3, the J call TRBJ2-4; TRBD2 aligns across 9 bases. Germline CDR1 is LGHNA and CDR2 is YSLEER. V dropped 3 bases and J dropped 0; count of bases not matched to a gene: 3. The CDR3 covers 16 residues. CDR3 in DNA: TGCGCCAGCAGCCACGAGACTAGCGGAGCCAAAAACATTCAGTACTTC. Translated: CASSHETSGAKNIQYF.